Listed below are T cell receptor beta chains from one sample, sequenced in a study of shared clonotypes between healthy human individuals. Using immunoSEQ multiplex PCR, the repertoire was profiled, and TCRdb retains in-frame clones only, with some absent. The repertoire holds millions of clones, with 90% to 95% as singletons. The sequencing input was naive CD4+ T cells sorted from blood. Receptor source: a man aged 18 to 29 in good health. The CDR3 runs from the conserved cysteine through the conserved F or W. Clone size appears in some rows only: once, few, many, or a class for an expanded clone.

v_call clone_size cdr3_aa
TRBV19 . CASSFELGYGYTF
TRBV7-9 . CASSPGTGVNIQYF
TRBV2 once CASSEAVGKSTEAFF
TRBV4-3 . CASSQDRRYNEQFF
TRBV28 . CASREQGLDEKLFF
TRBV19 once CASSNLNEKLFF
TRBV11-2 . CASSTGSGVEQYF
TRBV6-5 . CASSYSRTAYEQYF
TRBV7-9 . CASSLTIGGHGYTF
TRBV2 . CASSEYRTSGSGEQFF
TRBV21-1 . CASSKVWTFNQPQHF
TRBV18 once CASSPERGQETQYF
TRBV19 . CASSLIQGARTEAFF
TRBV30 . CAWGTGSYNEQFF
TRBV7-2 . CASSRRTTYEQYF
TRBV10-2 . CASSVSSGHYGYTF
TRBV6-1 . CATDGTGRREQYF
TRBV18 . CASSPPGGGTDTQYF
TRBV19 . CASTRGLSMNTEAFF
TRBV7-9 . CASSFLAGGSYEQYF
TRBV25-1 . CASGITGYTEAFF
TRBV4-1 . CASSARVLAELYNEQFF
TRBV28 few CASSLRGFQPQHF
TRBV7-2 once CASSYGPSSTGNTIYF
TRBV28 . CASNRQGGEKLFF
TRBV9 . CASSPWTGSYEQYF
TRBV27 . CASSFGSPDTQYF
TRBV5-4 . CASSLEQGAYNEQFF
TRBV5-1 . CASSNGQGTDTQYF